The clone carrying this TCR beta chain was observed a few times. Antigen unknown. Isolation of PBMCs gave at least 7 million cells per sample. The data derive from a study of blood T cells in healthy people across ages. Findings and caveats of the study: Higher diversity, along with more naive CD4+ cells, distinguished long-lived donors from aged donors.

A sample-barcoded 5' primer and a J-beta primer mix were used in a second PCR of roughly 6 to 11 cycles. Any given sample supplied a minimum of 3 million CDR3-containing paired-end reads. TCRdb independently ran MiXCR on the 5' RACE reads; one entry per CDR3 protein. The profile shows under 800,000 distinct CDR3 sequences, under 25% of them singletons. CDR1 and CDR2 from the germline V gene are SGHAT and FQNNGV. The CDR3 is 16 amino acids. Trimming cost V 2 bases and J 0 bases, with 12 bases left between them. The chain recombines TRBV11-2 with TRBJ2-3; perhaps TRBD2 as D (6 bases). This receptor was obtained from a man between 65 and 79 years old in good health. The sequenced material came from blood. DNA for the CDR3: TGTGCCAGCAGCTTATCCCTAGCGATCAGCACAGATACGCAGTATTTT. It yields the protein CASSLSLAISTDTQYF.